Listed below are T cell receptor beta chains from one sample, sequenced in a study of blood T cells in healthy people across ages. MiXCR was run by TCRdb on the 5' RACE reads, yielding one entry per CDR3 protein. The sample yields about 1 million distinct CDR3 sequences, around 45% seen once. The material sequenced was blood. The receptors were sampled from a woman aged 55-69 years in good health. The CDR3 runs from the conserved cysteine through the conserved F or W. The D gene is left open where the match is weak. Some rows mark clone size as missing; the rest say once, few, many or name a class of expanded clone.

CDR3	DNA	D	size	J	V
CASSLGLAGTREQYF	TGTGCCAGCAGCTTAGGGCTAGCGGGAACGCGGGAGCAGTACTTC	TRBD2	-	TRBJ2-5	TRBV13
CASSSVASGRGETQYF	TGTGCCAGCAGTTCCGTCGCAAGCGGGAGGGGTGAGACCCAGTACTTC	TRBD2	few	TRBJ2-5	TRBV27
CSVRGTEAFF	TGCAGTGTCAGGGGCACTGAAGCTTTCTTT	-	few	TRBJ1-1	TRBV20-1
CASSLEGGNSYEQYF	TGTGCCAGCAGCTTAGAAGGCGGGAACTCCTACGAGCAGTACTTC	-	many	TRBJ2-7	TRBV7-6
CASTTPKTNVPNLQETQYF	TGTGCCAGCACCACCCCAAAGACCAACGTACCTAACCTACAGGAGACCCAGTACTTC	-	-	TRBJ2-5	TRBV27
CASSVWEGDNEQFF	TGTGCCAGCAGCGTGTGGGAGGGCGACAATGAGCAGTTCTTC	TRBD2	-	TRBJ2-1	TRBV12-3/TRBV12-4
CASSPPAGTQRANYGYTF	TGTGCCAGCAGTCCCCCGGCCGGGACTCAACGGGCCAACTATGGCTACACCTTC	-	-	TRBJ1-2	TRBV6-1
CASSPNRGLSSYNEQFF	TGTGCCAGCAGCCCAAACAGGGGGCTGAGCTCCTACAATGAGCAGTTCTTC	TRBD1	few	TRBJ2-1	TRBV13
CASSMGVAGPYF	TGTGCCAGCAGTATGGGGGTAGCGGGACCGTACTTC	TRBD2	few	TRBJ2-4	TRBV6-2/TRBV6-3
CASSSLAGSSYEQYF	TGTGCCAGCAGTTCACTAGCGGGGAGCTCCTACGAGCAGTACTTC	TRBD2	few	TRBJ2-7	TRBV6-2/TRBV6-3
CAISVTTDTQYF	TGTGCCATCAGCGTGACCACAGATACGCAGTATTTT	-	-	TRBJ2-3	TRBV10-3
CASSTGGYQETQYF	TGCGCCAGCAGCACCGGGGGTTACCAAGAGACCCAGTACTTC	-	-	TRBJ2-5	TRBV5-1
CASRAMTGRGNSPLHF	TGTGCCAGCAGGGCGATGACAGGGCGGGGGAATTCACCCCTCCACTTT	TRBD1	-	TRBJ1-6	TRBV6-5
CASSGTGGFQETQYF	TGTGCCAGCAGCGGGACAGGGGGCTTCCAAGAGACCCAGTACTTC	TRBD1	-	TRBJ2-5	TRBV6-1
CSVGQGFGYEQYF	TGCAGTGTGGGACAGGGGTTTGGCTACGAGCAGTACTTC	TRBD1	few	TRBJ2-7	TRBV29-1
CASSSPADTQYF	TGTGCCAGCAGCTCACCCGCAGATACGCAGTATTTT	-	many	TRBJ2-3	TRBV7-6
CASSRDSYQPQHF	TGTGCCAGCAGTCGAGACTCTTATCAGCCCCAGCATTTT	-	-	TRBJ1-5	TRBV2
CASSAPQGNSYEQYF	TGTGCCAGCAGTGCCCCACAGGGCAACTCCTACGAGCAGTACTTC	-	-	TRBJ2-7	TRBV6-1
CASSLRDSREQYF	TGTGCCAGCAGCCTTAGAGACAGCCGGGAGCAGTACTTC	-	few	TRBJ2-7	TRBV7-8
CASSQPGQGIYEQYF	TGTGCCAGCTCACAACCGGGACAGGGAATCTACGAGCAGTACTTC	TRBD1	few	TRBJ2-7	TRBV18
CASSLTDPTIRAQYF	TGTGCCAGCAGTTTAACAGATCCAACTATACGAGCGCAGTACTTC	-	-	TRBJ2-7	TRBV28
CASSKDALRLVGTDTQYF	TGTGCCAGCAGCAAAGACGCTCTAAGACTAGTAGGGACAGATACGCAGTATTTT	-	few	TRBJ2-3	TRBV21-1
CASSFRGEGTEAFF	TGTGCCAGCAGTTTTAGGGGGGAGGGTACTGAAGCTTTCTTT	-	-	TRBJ1-1	TRBV27
CASSLDIYNEQFF	TGTGCCAGCAGCCTAGACATCTACAATGAGCAGTTCTTC	-	many	TRBJ2-1	TRBV7-3
CTSSTLGRGSNEQFF	TGTACCAGCAGCACACTAGGCCGGGGCTCGAATGAGCAGTTCTTC	-	-	TRBJ2-1	TRBV14
CASSYSTGYNEQYF	TGTGCCAGCAGTTACTCAACAGGCTACAATGAGCAGTACTTC	-	-	TRBJ2-7	TRBV6-6
CASSKVSGQGISYEQYF	TGTGCCAGCAGCAAAGTATCCGGACAGGGGATCTCCTACGAGCAGTACTTC	TRBD1	-	TRBJ2-7	TRBV11-2
CASSEQGAHEQYF	TGTGCCAGCAGTGAACAGGGGGCACACGAGCAGTACTTC	TRBD1	-	TRBJ2-7	TRBV25-1
CATSSPPQGGNEQFF	TGTGCCACCAGCAGCCCCCCACAGGGGGGGAATGAGCAGTTCTTC	-	-	TRBJ2-1	TRBV15
CASSDAPGTSNEQYF	TGTGCCAGCAGTGACGCCCCCGGGACTAGTAACGAGCAGTACTTC	TRBD2	once	TRBJ2-7	TRBV6-1
CASSYPPSKQYF	TGCGCCAGCAGCTATCCCCCAAGTAAGCAGTACTTC	-	few	TRBJ2-5	TRBV5-1
CSVAEQVNEKLFF	TGCAGCGTTGCTGAACAAGTTAATGAAAAACTGTTTTTT	-	few	TRBJ1-4	TRBV29-1
CASSGGTGGYEQYF	TGTGCCAGCAGCGGCGGGACAGGGGGATACGAGCAGTACTTC	TRBD1	many	TRBJ2-7	TRBV9
CASKISGRDTDTQYF	TGTGCCAGCAAGATTAGCGGGAGGGACACAGATACGCAGTATTTT	TRBD2	-	TRBJ2-3	TRBV2
CASSFGGLAGEQFF	TGTGCCAGCAGTTTCGGCGGACTAGCCGGTGAGCAGTTCTTC	TRBD2	-	TRBJ2-1	TRBV12-3/TRBV12-4
CASRRLAGGSYNEQYF	TGTGCCAGCAGACGACTAGCGGGAGGTAGTTACAATGAGCAGTACTTC	TRBD2	-	TRBJ2-7	TRBV12-3/TRBV12-4
CATSRDSVGSGGQYF	TGTGCCACCAGCAGAGATAGTGTCGGATCAGGGGGGCAGTACTTC	TRBD1	few	TRBJ2-7	TRBV15
CATSRGDQNTEAFF	TGTGCCACCAGCAGAGGGGACCAGAACACTGAAGCTTTCTTT	-	-	TRBJ1-1	TRBV15
CSAPGLAGGLTINEQFF	TGCAGTGCCCCGGGACTAGCGGGAGGGCTTACCATCAATGAGCAGTTCTTC	TRBD2	once	TRBJ2-1	TRBV20-1
CATSDSRRLASSYNEQFF	TGTGCCACCAGTGATTCCAGAAGACTCGCGAGCTCCTACAATGAGCAGTTCTTC	-	-	TRBJ2-1	TRBV24-1
CASQRRGSYNEQFF	TGTGCCAGCCAACGGCGGGGATCCTACAATGAGCAGTTCTTC	-	-	TRBJ2-1	TRBV6-2/TRBV6-3
CATSETEYNEQFF	TGTGCCACCAGTGAGACAGAGTACAATGAGCAGTTCTTC	-	-	TRBJ2-1	TRBV24-1
CATSDRGQVGAYNEQFF	TGTGCCACCAGTGATCGCGGACAGGTCGGGGCCTACAATGAGCAGTTCTTC	TRBD1	-	TRBJ2-1	TRBV24-1
CAGSQEGTSGSWGKNIQYF	TGCGCCGGCAGCCAAGAGGGGACTAGCGGGAGTTGGGGCAAAAACATTCAGTACTTC	TRBD2	-	TRBJ2-4	TRBV4-1
CASSLSRGRRSDTQYF	TGCGCCAGCAGCCTATCGAGGGGGCGGAGGTCAGATACGCAGTATTTT	TRBD1	once	TRBJ2-3	TRBV4-1
CASSQVAGFSYNEQFF	TGCGCCAGCAGCCAAGTGGCGGGGTTTTCCTACAATGAGCAGTTCTTC	-	once	TRBJ2-1	TRBV4-1
CASSLVGGHSNQPQHF	TGTGCCAGCAGCTTAGTAGGGGGGCATAGCAATCAGCCCCAGCATTTT	-	-	TRBJ1-5	TRBV7-8
CSAPDRGLDTEAFF	TGCAGTGCTCCAGACAGGGGGCTGGACACTGAAGCTTTCTTT	TRBD1	-	TRBJ1-1	TRBV20-1
CSALPPRDRGGEQYF	TGCAGTGCTTTACCGCCCCGGGACAGGGGAGGTGAGCAGTACTTC	TRBD1	-	TRBJ2-7	TRBV20-1
CSADASGDTQYF	TGCAGCGCGGACGCTTCAGGGGATACGCAGTATTTT	-	-	TRBJ2-3	TRBV29-1
CASSWGQSVQEAQYF	TGTGCCAGCAGCTGGGGACAGTCGGTGCAAGAGGCCCAGTACTTC	TRBD1	-	TRBJ2-7	TRBV11-2
CASSSNPGGPYGYTF	TGTGCCAGCAGCTCAAATCCAGGGGGACCCTATGGCTACACCTTC	TRBD1	once	TRBJ1-2	TRBV7-8
CASSLGTSSEGDTQYF	TGTGCCAGCAGCTTGGGGACTAGCTCTGAGGGAGATACGCAGTATTTT	TRBD2	-	TRBJ2-3	TRBV5-8
CASSPRGRVSAYEQYF	TGTGCCAGCAGCCCAAGGGGCCGGGTTTCCGCCTACGAGCAGTACTTC	-	-	TRBJ2-7	TRBV27